These 9 T cell receptor beta chains originate from one sample sequenced in a study of blood T cells in healthy people across ages. A second PCR, run for roughly 7 to 12 cycles, used a sample-barcoded 5' primer plus a J-beta primer mix. One entry per CDR3 protein, called by TCRdb with MiXCR from the 5' RACE reads. The data contain some 1.1 million distinct CDR3 sequences, less than 45% of them singletons. The sample comprised blood. The origin of the receptors is a man aged 18 to 29 in good health.

The V call is TRBV6-5, the J call TRBJ2-5; D perhaps matches TRBD2 (5 bases). V shed 8 bases and J shed 0 bases, with 13 bases lying between them. CDR1 is MNHEY, CDR2 SVGAGI, per germline. CDR3 length equals 14 residues. The CDR3 DNA is TGTGCCAGCTTTGGTGGACTGAACCAAGAGACCCAGTACTTC. Its protein is CASFGGLNQETQYF.

About this clonotype itself: A much larger clone sits a single nucleotide away, making a read error possible. This chain joins TRBV10-3 and TRBJ2-5, with D perhaps matching TRBD1 (5 bases). V shed 4 bases and J shed 11 bases, with 11 bases lying between them. Germline values: CDR1 ENHRY, CDR2 SYGVKD. The CDR3 runs 11 residues. CDR3 amino acids: CAISAGNEQYF. CDR3 sequence (DNA): TGTGCCATCAGTGCAGGGAATGAGCAGTACTTC.

This clonotype was counted only a few times. The CDR3 nucleotides are TGTGCCAGCAGCCCTCATCGGGACAGAATGGCCTACAATGAGCAGTTCTTC. Translated: CASSPHRDRMAYNEQFF. This chain uses TRBV7-2 with TRBJ2-1; 7 bases map to TRBD1. The V segment lost 5 bases and the J segment 2 bases; nucleotides outside the gene matches: 12. The CDR3 is 17 amino acids. CDR1 SGHTA and CDR2 FQGNSA come from the germline V gene.

This clonotype was found a few times. V usage is TRBV28 and J usage is TRBJ2-5; D is unresolved. V lost 6 bases to trimming and J lost 4 bases, with 18 bases between them. Germline V lookup: CDR1 MDHEN, CDR2 SYDVKM. This CDR3 region has 15 residues. The CDR3 sequence: CASRRRVRTGETQYF. CDR3 DNA: TGTGCCAGCAGGAGAAGGGTTCGAACTGGAGAGACCCAGTACTTC.

This clonotype was observed a handful of times. The V and J genes are TRBV28 and TRBJ1-5; perhaps TRBD1 as D (5 bases). Germline loops: CDR1 MDHEN, CDR2 SYDVKM. Trimming pared 1 base from V and 3 bases from J, leaving 13 bases between. This CDR3 has 16 amino acids. The CDR3 region is CASSLFREGPNQPQHF. The CDR3 nucleotides read TGTGCCAGCAGTTTATTCCGGGAGGGACCCAATCAGCCCCAGCATTTT. Looking up the rest from reference TRBV28 and TRBJ1-5 gives the full variable domain: DVKVTQSSRYLVKRTGEKVFLECVQDMDHENMFWYRQDPGLGLRLIYFSYDVKMKEKGDIPEGYSVSREKKERFSLILESASTNQTSMYLCASSLFREGPNQPQHFGDGTRLSIL.

This clonotype was observed a handful of times. The chain is built from TRBV30 and TRBJ2-7, with 8 bases that match TRBD1. The CDR3 loop spans 14 amino acids. The germline gives CDR1 GTSNPN, CDR2 SVGIG (reference sequence). The junction had 4 bases not matched to a gene; V was cut back by 0 bases and J by 3 bases. The CDR3, as DNA: TGTGCCTGGAGTGTGGGACAGGTGGTCTACGAGCAGTACTTC. This encodes CAWSVGQVVYEQYF. Drawing the rest from reference TRBV30 and TRBJ2-7, the complete variable domain is SQTIHQWPATLVQPVGSPLSLECTVEGTSNPNLYWYRQAAGRGLQLLFYSVGIGQISSEVPQNLSASRPQDRQFILSSKKLLLSDSGFYLCAWSVGQVVYEQYFGPGTRLTVT.

The chain couples TRBV3-1 to TRBJ2-1, with D hard to call. The V end lost 1 base, the J end lost 9 bases, and 10 bases lay between the germline ends. This CDR3 has 13 amino acids. Germline CDR1 and CDR2: LGHDT and YNNKEL (reference sequence). The DNA for the CDR3 is TGTGCCAGCAGCCAAGTACGGTGGGGTGAGCAGTTCTTC. Amino acids: CASSQVRWGEQFF.

This clonotype was observed many times. V is TRBV29-1 and J is TRBJ1-2; D is unresolved. Per the germline V gene, CDR1 is SQVTM and CDR2 is ANQGSEA. This CDR3 spans 12 amino acids. The germline V and J ends were trimmed by 6 bases and 4 bases, with 12 bases remaining between them. The CDR3 nucleotides read TGCAGCGTCGGCACCTTTGCCTATGGCTACACCTTC. It codes for CSVGTFAYGYTF.

V usage is TRBV6-2 or TRBV6-3 and J usage is TRBJ2-4, with D perhaps being TRBD1 or TRBD2 (5 bases each). The J call may be faulty, since TRBJ2-5 better matches the DNA end. The germline CDR1 and CDR2 sequences are MNHEY and SVGEGT. The length of the CDR3 is 13 residues. The CDR3 DNA sequence: TGTGCCAGCAGTTTCGGGACGCCAGAGACCCAGTACTTC. Translated, it gives CASSFGTPETQYF.